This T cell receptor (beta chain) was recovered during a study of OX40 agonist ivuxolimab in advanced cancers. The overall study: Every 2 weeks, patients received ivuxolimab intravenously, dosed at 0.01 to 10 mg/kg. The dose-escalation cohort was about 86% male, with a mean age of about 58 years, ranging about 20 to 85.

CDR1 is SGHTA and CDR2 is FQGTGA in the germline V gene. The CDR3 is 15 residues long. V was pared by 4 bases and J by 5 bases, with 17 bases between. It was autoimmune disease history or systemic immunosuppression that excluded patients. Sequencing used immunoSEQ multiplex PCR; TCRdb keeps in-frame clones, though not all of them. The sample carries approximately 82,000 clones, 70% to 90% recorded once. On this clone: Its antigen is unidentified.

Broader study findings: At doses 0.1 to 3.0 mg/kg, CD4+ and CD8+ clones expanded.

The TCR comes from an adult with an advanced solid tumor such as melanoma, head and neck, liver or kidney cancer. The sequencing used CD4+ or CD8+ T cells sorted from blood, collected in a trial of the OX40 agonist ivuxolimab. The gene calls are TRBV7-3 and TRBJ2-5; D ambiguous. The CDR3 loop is CASSSSPAGGETQYF. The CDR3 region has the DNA TGTGCCAGCAGCTCCTCCCCCGCAGGCGGCGAGACCCAGTACTTC.